Presented here are 27 T cell receptor beta chains from one specimen sequenced in a study of memory CD4+ T cells and cytomegalovirus serostatus (dated by TCRdb to the late 2010s). The library was made by the immunoSEQ multiplex PCR assay. As stored in TCRdb, this immuneACCESS dataset retains in-frame rearrangements with V and J assigned. A fraction of the clones does not appear; measured against another copy, unresolved V genes explain less than half of the discrepancy, and the remainder lacks a known reason. For this sample the table gives about 58,000 clones, of which roughly 85% were detected only once. Clones ranked in the top ten supply roughly 0.5% of the sample. A FACSAria II was used to sort memory CD4+ T cells, defined as single viable CD3+CD4+CD8-CD45RO+ cells. The sample was memory CD4+ T cells from blood. The receptors here all came from an adult in good health and CMV-seronegative. Some clones in this sample may be carry-over from other donors' samples.

The chain is built from TRBV5-1 and TRBJ1-2; D possibly corresponds to TRBD1 (6 bases). The V gene's germline CDR1 is SGHRS and CDR2 YFSETQ. Trimming stripped 3 bases from V and 3 bases from J, with 15 bases between. This CDR3 is 15 amino acids long. The DNA for the CDR3 is TGCGCCAGCAGCTCCTTACAGGGTGGCGACTATGGCTACACCTTC. This encodes CASSSLQGGDYGYTF.

The chain is built from TRBV28 and TRBJ2-7; 8 nucleotides align to TRBD2. V lost 4 bases and J lost 6; bases outside the gene matches: 11. The CDR3 covers 15 residues. Germline values: CDR1 MDHEN, CDR2 SYDVKM. The CDR3: CASSSTGTRSAEQYF. The CDR3, as DNA: TGTGCCAGCAGTTCTACCGGGACTAGAAGTGCCGAGCAGTACTTC.

This chain uses TRBV4-1 with TRBJ2-3; 11 bases align to TRBD2. The length of the CDR3 is 18 residues. Germline CDR1 is MGHRA and CDR2 is YSYEKL. The V gene end was trimmed by 1 base and the J gene end by 3 bases; junction bases not matched to a gene: 9. CDR3 nucleotides: TGCGCCAGCAGCCAAGGACTAGCGGGACCCCGGGGAACAGATACGCAGTATTTT. This codes for CASSQGLAGPRGTDTQYF.

J is TRBJ1-5 and V is TRBV28; tentative D call: TRBD1 (6 bases). Germline V gene sequence: CDR1 MDHEN, CDR2 SYDVKM. This CDR3 comprises 18 residues. V lost 9 bases and J lost 2, with 26 bases in between. CDR3 nucleotide sequence: TGTGCCAGTTCCCCCGGAGGGGGAACGTACTCGGGCAATCAGCCCCAGCATTTT. It specifies CASSPGGGTYSGNQPQHF.

This clone showed up just a few times. The chain links TRBV18 to TRBJ2-5; D unresolved. V was shortened by 4 bases and J by 2 bases, with 2 bases between the two germline ends. Looked up from germline, CDR1 is KGHSH and CDR2 is LQKENI. The CDR3 contains 11 residues. This chain's CDR3 is CASSQQETQYF. In nucleotides, the CDR3 is TGTGCCAGCTCACAGCAAGAGACCCAGTACTTC.

The J gene is TRBJ2-5, the V gene TRBV5-1; TRBD1 aligns across 11 bases. The CDR3 covers 15 residues. The trim removed 2 bases at V and 4 bases at J, leaving 4 bases unmatched. CDR1 SGHRS and CDR2 YFSETQ come from the germline V gene. The CDR3 DNA reads TGCGCCAGCAGCTTTCAGGACAGGGGGCGAGAGACCCAGTACTTC. It codes for CASSFQDRGRETQYF.

The chain employs TRBV5-1 and TRBJ2-3; 8 bases fit TRBD1. From germline, CDR1 is SGHRS and CDR2 YFSETQ. The length of the CDR3 is 16 residues. V shed 5 bases and J 1 base; nucleotides not matched to a gene: 9. The CDR3 DNA sequence: TGCGCCAGCAGTTTATTCCCGGGACAGGGCACAGATACGCAGTATTTT. This sequence encodes CASSLFPGQGTDTQYF.

The chain recombines TRBV2 with TRBJ2-3; tentative D call: TRBD1 (6 bases). Germline lookup yields CDR1 SNHLY and CDR2 FYNNEI. This CDR3 spans 12 amino acids. V dropped 7 bases and J dropped 4 bases, with 9 bases sitting between them. The CDR3 sequence: CASKAGADTQYF. CDR3 DNA: TGTGCCAGCAAGGCAGGGGCAGATACGCAGTATTTT.

This rearrangement joins TRBV10-3 to TRBJ1-1; D remains ambiguous. The germline V gene has CDR1 ENHRY and CDR2 SYGVKD. This CDR3 comprises 11 residues. Trimming removed 3 bases at V and 5 bases at J, with 4 bases between. This CDR3 reads CAISDGTEAFF. The CDR3 DNA is TGTGCCATCAGTGACGGGACTGAAGCTTTCTTT.

The rearrangement uses TRBV5-5 and TRBJ2-1, with TRBD2 matching over 12 bases. The CDR3 spans 18 residues. Germline CDR1 is SGHKS and CDR2 is YYEKEE (reference sequence). Losses at the gene ends were 0 bases for V and 8 bases for J; bases not matched to a gene: 12. The CDR3 nucleotides are TGTGCCAGCAGCTTGGCGGCTAGCGGGAGGGCCCGAGGGCATGAGCAGTTCTTC. This translates into CASSLAASGRARGHEQFF.

V usage is TRBV12-5 and J usage is TRBJ2-1; possibly TRBD1 for D (6 bases). Trimming left V 6 bases short and J 7 bases short, with 16 bases between. Germline V gene data show CDR1 as LGHNT and CDR2 as FRNRAP. This CDR3 has 14 residues. CDR3 residues: CASGTGHGNNEQFF. CDR3 nucleotides: TGTGCTAGTGGCACGGGACATGGAAATAATGAGCAGTTCTTC.

The chain has TRBV7-6 and TRBJ2-3; tentatively, D is TRBD2 (5 bases). The CDR3 covers 14 residues. Germline values: CDR1 SGHVS, CDR2 FNYEAQ. The V end lost 8 bases, the J end lost 0 bases, and 12 bases lay between the germline ends. The CDR3 sequence is CASAPGSSTDTQYF. The CDR3 nucleotides read TGTGCCAGCGCCCCGGGGTCTAGCACAGATACGCAGTATTTT. Full variable domain (outside the CDR3, taken from reference TRBV7-6 and TRBJ2-3): GAGVSQSPRYKVTKRGQDVALRCDPISGHVSLYWYRQALGQGPEFLTYFNYEAQQDKSGLPNDRFSAERPEGSISTLTIQRTEQRDSAMYRCASAPGSSTDTQYFGPGTRLTVL.

The chain recombines TRBV7-9 with TRBJ1-2, with D tentatively TRBD1 (5 bases). Germline V lookup: CDR1 SEHNR, CDR2 FQNEAQ (reference sequence). CDR3 size: 13 residues. V was clipped by 4 bases and J by 4 bases, with 10 bases between them. The DNA of the CDR3 is TGTGCCAGCAGCTCGCGGGGGGGCTATGGCTACACCTTC. Protein product: CASSSRGGYGYTF.

This clone turned up a few times. The chain recombines TRBV14 with TRBJ2-7, with 14 bases that match TRBD2. The junction had 4 bases not matched to a gene; V was cut back by 3 bases and J by 3 bases. The CDR3 spans 16 residues. The germline CDR1 and CDR2 sequences are SGHDN and FVKESK. The DNA for the CDR3 is TGTGCCAGCAGCCAGACTAGCGGGAGGGGGCTCTACGAGCAGTACTTC. This gives the protein CASSQTSGRGLYEQYF.

Here the CDR3 reads CSATSGRAMGYNEQFF. The DNA for the CDR3 is TGCAGCGCTACTAGCGGGAGGGCGATGGGCTACAATGAGCAGTTCTTC. The chain carries TRBV29-1 and TRBJ2-1; 13 nucleotides align to TRBD2. Trimming at V came to 7 bases and at J to 3 bases, leaving 9 bases not matched to a gene. Looked up from germline, CDR1 is SQVTM and CDR2 is ANQGSEA. This CDR3 has 16 residues.

The genes are TRBV5-1 and TRBJ2-1; 7 bases are shared with TRBD2. CDR1 is SGHRS, CDR2 YFSETQ, per germline. With V trimmed by 3 bases and J by 9 bases, 6 bases remained unmatched. This CDR3 is built from 13 residues. CDR3 DNA: TGCGCCAGCAGCTGGGAGACTAGCTTTGAGCAGTTCTTC. Its protein is CASSWETSFEQFF. Drawing the rest from reference TRBV5-1 and TRBJ2-1, the complete variable domain is KAGVTQTPRYLIKTRGQQVTLSCSPISGHRSVSWYQQTPGQGLQFLFEYFSETQRNKGNFPGRFSGRQFSNSRSEMNVSTLELGDSALYLCASSWETSFEQFFGPGTRLTVL.

V and J are TRBV4-3 and TRBJ2-1; possibly TRBD1 for D (5 bases). Germline assignment: CDR1 LGHNA and CDR2 YSLEER. The CDR3 sequence is 15 residues long. Trimming took 5 bases from V and 2 from J, leaving 13 bases between them. The CDR3 loop reads CASSIGQNAYNEQFF. CDR3 coding DNA: TGCGCCAGCAGCATCGGACAAAACGCCTACAATGAGCAGTTCTTC.

The chain links TRBV14 to TRBJ2-5, with 7 bases identical to TRBD1. CDR1 and CDR2 from the germline V gene are SGHDN and FVKESK. V lost 4 bases and J lost 1; bases outside the gene matches: 6. There are 15 residues in the CDR3. The CDR3 sequence is CASSPYRGIQETQYF. CDR3 sequence (DNA): TGTGCCAGCAGCCCTTACAGGGGAATCCAAGAGACCCAGTACTTC. The full variable domain, with the rest looked up from reference TRBV14 and TRBJ2-5, is EAGVTQFPSHSVIEKGQTVTLRCDPISGHDNLYWYRRVMGKEIKFLLHFVKESKQDESGMPNNRFLAERTGGTYSTLKVQPAELEDSGVYFCASSPYRGIQETQYFGPGTRLLVL.

The chain has TRBV11-3 and TRBJ2-1; no clear D gene. CDR3 size: 11 residues. The V end lost 5 bases, the J end lost 5 bases, and 4 bases lay between the germline ends. Germline CDR1 SGHNT, CDR2 YENEEA. The CDR3 DNA sequence: TGTGCCAGCAGCGCGGACAATGAGCAGTTCTTC. It codes for CASSADNEQFF.

In this sample, this clone turned up a few times. The CDR3 reads CASRQGQETQYF. The CDR3 DNA reads as TGTGCCAGCCGACAGGGACAAGAGACCCAGTACTTC. This chain connects TRBV6-1 to TRBJ2-5; 7 positions agree with TRBD1. The trim removed 8 bases at V and 2 bases at J, leaving 2 bases unmatched. This CDR3 spans 12 amino acids. Germline lookup yields CDR1 MNHNS and CDR2 SASEGT.

The chain employs TRBV5-1 and TRBJ2-6, with D possibly TRBD1 on 6 matching bases. Germline loops: CDR1 SGHRS, CDR2 YFSETQ. The V end was cut by 2 bases, the J end by 0 bases, with 15 bases between. CDR3 length equals 18 residues. The CDR3 is CASSFSALGGSGANVLTF. The DNA of the CDR3 is TGCGCCAGCAGCTTCAGCGCCCTAGGGGGCTCTGGGGCCAACGTCCTGACTTTC. The whole variable domain, filled in from reference TRBV5-1 and TRBJ2-6, reads KAGVTQTPRYLIKTRGQQVTLSCSPISGHRSVSWYQQTPGQGLQFLFEYFSETQRNKGNFPGRFSGRQFSNSRSEMNVSTLELGDSALYLCASSFSALGGSGANVLTFGAGSRLTVL.

The gene calls are TRBV18 and TRBJ2-3; D is ambiguous. Germline loops: CDR1 KGHSH, CDR2 LQKENI. This CDR3 spans 14 amino acids. The germline V and J ends were trimmed by 0 bases and 0 bases, with 4 bases remaining between them. CDR3 nucleotides: TGTGCCAGCTCACCACCGCCTAGCACAGATACGCAGTATTTT. Translation gives CASSPPPSTDTQYF.

The chain is built from TRBV5-1 and TRBJ2-1, with 9 bases that match TRBD2. The V and J ends lost 1 base and 3 bases, in that order; junction bases with no gene match: 2. Germline lookup yields CDR1 SGHRS and CDR2 YFSETQ. CDR3 length equals 15 residues. Here the CDR3 reads CASSLSSGNYNEQFF. The CDR3 region has the DNA TGCGCCAGCAGCTTGTCTAGCGGGAACTACAATGAGCAGTTCTTC. Based on the CDR3 plus reference TRBV5-1 and TRBJ2-1, the full variable domain is KAGVTQTPRYLIKTRGQQVTLSCSPISGHRSVSWYQQTPGQGLQFLFEYFSETQRNKGNFPGRFSGRQFSNSRSEMNVSTLELGDSALYLCASSLSSGNYNEQFFGPGTRLTVL.

This rearrangement joins TRBV6-5 to TRBJ1-2; D gene uncertain. Germline lookup yields CDR1 MNHEY and CDR2 SVGAGI. CDR3 length: 11 amino acids. Trimming removed 2 bases from V and 14 bases from J, with 12 bases in between. The DNA of the CDR3 is TGTGCCAGCAGTTACGGTCTCTTCAGGACCTTC. Translation gives CASSYGLFRTF.

The chain is built from TRBV10-3 and TRBJ1-1, with D perhaps matching TRBD1 (5 bases). V was shortened by 8 bases and J by 1 base, with 14 bases between the two germline ends. The germline gives CDR1 ENHRY, CDR2 SYGVKD. The CDR3 length is 14 residues. In DNA form, the CDR3 reads TGTGCCATCCGCGGCAGAGGGGAGAACACTGAAGCTTTCTTT. Translated: CAIRGRGENTEAFF.

In its sample, this clone was seen once. This chain joins TRBV5-6 and TRBJ2-7, with unresolved D. Looked up from germline, CDR1 is SGHDT and CDR2 is YYEEEE. This CDR3 comprises 14 residues. The V gene lost 0 bases and the J gene lost 3 bases, with 10 bases spanning the gap. The CDR3 DNA reads TGTGCCAGCAGCTTGGCCGGGCAGAACTACGAGCAGTACTTC. Residues: CASSLAGQNYEQYF.

The V and J genes are TRBV18 and TRBJ2-7; maybe TRBD1 (5 bases). Germline values: CDR1 KGHSH, CDR2 LQKENI. The CDR3 totals 16 residues. V shed 3 bases and J shed 1 base, with 16 bases lying between them. CDR3 region: CASSPLDVRGSYEQYF. DNA of the CDR3: TGTGCCAGCTCACCTTTGGACGTTAGGGGTTCCTACGAGCAGTACTTC.